This T cell receptor (beta chain) was captured by sequencing in a study of identical twins. This clonotype was detected a few times. Antigen specificity is unknown. V was pared by 5 bases and J by 3 bases, with 20 bases between. CDR3 length equals 17 residues. CDR1 is MNHEY, CDR2 SMNVEV, per germline (reference sequence). TCRdb used MiXCR to reprocess the 5' RACE reads, holding one entry per CDR3 protein. The sample holds 400,000 to 600,000 distinct CDR3 sequences, about 20% seen once. Notes on the study in general: Modelling underestimated the level of out-of-frame TCR alpha sharing observed in monozygotic twins. Compared with unrelated sharing, twin-shared out-of-frame alpha sequences had more low-probability sequences.

This same sample was also taken into another study, of yellow fever vaccine responses in identical twins.

The clonotype was recovered from a woman younger than 35 in good health. The chain is built from TRBV27 and TRBJ2-1, with D perhaps assigned TRBD1 or TRBD2 (6 bases each). The sequencing input was CD4+ T cells sorted from blood. The CDR3 bases are TGTGCCAGCAGTCCCAATCATGGGGGGCCAATCTACAATGAGCAGTTCTTC. Its translation: CASSPNHGGPIYNEQFF.